These 26 T cell receptor beta chains came from one sample sequenced in a study of cytomegalovirus exposure and HLA in healthy donors. 60 Vbeta and 13 Jbeta primers were used in PCR. Produced via immunoSEQ multiplex PCR; TCRdb's table is partial and in-frame only. Of some 150,000 clones listed, over 80% are singletons. Sequenced sample: PBMCs. The receptors were gathered from a woman in her thirties in good health and CMV-seronegative.

The chain is built from TRBV4-1 and TRBJ2-2; D is undetermined. With 5 bases removed from V and 6 bases from J, the gap between germline ends came to 13 bases. Germline CDR1 MGHRA, CDR2 YSYEKL. The CDR3 is made up of 14 amino acids. CDR3 loop: CASSANPSSGELFF. DNA of the CDR3: TGCGCCAGCAGCGCGAACCCTAGTTCCGGGGAGCTGTTTTTT.

This clone was counted only a few times. The chain recombines TRBV11-3 with TRBJ1-5; 10 nucleotides align to TRBD1. The V gene end was trimmed by 1 base and the J gene end by 11 bases; junction bases not matched to a gene: 14. Looked up from germline, CDR1 is SGHNT and CDR2 is YENEEA. This CDR3 contains 17 residues. The CDR3 DNA reads TGTGCCAGCAGCTTAGCGGGACAGGGGAACCAAAGTTCAGCCCAGCATTTT. Its translation: CASSLAGQGNQSSAQHF. Looking up the rest from reference TRBV11-3 and TRBJ1-5 gives the full variable domain: EAGVVQSPRYKIIEKKQPVAFWCNPISGHNTLYWYLQNLGQGPELLIRYENEEAVDDSQLPKDRFSAERLKGVDSTLKIQPAELGDSAVYLCASSLAGQGNQSSAQHFGDGTRLSIL.

This rearrangement joins TRBV7-9 to TRBJ2-5, with a tentative D call TRBD1 (6 bases). The germline V gene encodes CDR1 SEHNR and CDR2 FQNEAQ (reference sequence). This CDR3 contains 14 residues. Trimming shortened V by 5 bases and J by 1 base, and 11 bases separated the two germline ends. This CDR3 reads CASSQADSQETQYF. The CDR3 nucleotides are TGTGCCAGCAGCCAGGCGGACAGCCAAGAGACCCAGTACTTC. Drawing the rest from reference TRBV7-9 and TRBJ2-5, the complete variable domain is DTGVSQNPRHKITKRGQNVTFRCDPISEHNRLYWYRQTLGQGPEFLTYFQNEAQLEKSRLLSDRFSAERPKGSFSTLEIQRTEQGDSAMYLCASSQADSQETQYFGPGTRLLVL.

The gene calls are TRBV11-2 and TRBJ1-5; no clear D gene. The CDR3 extends over 15 amino acids. The V and J ends lost 1 base and 5 bases respectively, with 12 bases between them. Germline-derived CDR1 and CDR2 are SGHAT and FQNNGV. CDR3 DNA sequence: TGTGCCAGCAGCTTAGGCCCGGGTCGGGATCAGCCCCAGCATTTT. Protein sequence: CASSLGPGRDQPQHF.

This clone was seen just once. The rearrangement links TRBV6-5 to TRBJ1-1; a possible D gene is TRBD1 (6 bases). This CDR3 has 14 amino acids. Trimming cost V 6 bases and J 5 bases, with 16 bases left between them. Germline lookup yields CDR1 MNHEY and CDR2 SVGAGI. CDR3 bases: TGTGCCAGCAGGGGGGCCGCGGGGGTAACTGAAGCTTTCTTT. Translated, it gives CASRGAAGVTEAFF.

A few counts support this clone. This chain links TRBV6-5 with TRBJ2-2; 12 bases fit TRBD2. The germline CDR1 and CDR2 sequences are MNHEY and SVGAGI. This CDR3 has 14 amino acids. V shed 4 bases, J shed 13 bases, and the junction held 7 bases outside the gene matches. The CDR3 DNA is TGTGCCAGCAGTTCTAGCGGGAGGGGGGACGTGCTGTTTTTT. Encoded protein: CASSSSGRGDVLFF.

The chain joins TRBV6-1 to TRBJ2-1; 11 nucleotides agree with TRBD2. V trimming: 7 bases; J trimming: 7 bases; junction bases outside the gene matches: 9. CDR1 MNHNS and CDR2 SASEGT come from the germline V gene. This CDR3 is built from 15 residues. The CDR3 region has the DNA TGTGCCAGCACCTTAGCGGGGGGGCCCCGAAATGAGCAGTTCTTC. Amino acid sequence: CASTLAGGPRNEQFF.

DNA of the CDR3: TGTGCCAGCAGCTTCCGTAACACATTTTTCCTCCCAGATACGCAGTATTTT. This gives the protein CASSFRNTFFLPDTQYF. The chain combines TRBV5-6 with TRBJ2-3; D is undetermined. V lost 2 bases, J lost 4 bases, and 20 bases lay in between. Germline assignment: CDR1 SGHDT and CDR2 YYEEEE. This CDR3 has 17 amino acids.

The chain is built from TRBV7-6 and TRBJ2-3; 11 nucleotides agree with TRBD2. Germline loops: CDR1 SGHVS, CDR2 FNYEAQ. The V segment lost 5 bases and the J segment 5 bases; nucleotides outside the gene matches: 9. The CDR3 consists of 16 residues. The CDR3 DNA follows: TGTGCCAGCAGCCATAGCGGGGGGGCTGGGGGAGATACGCAGTATTTT. It specifies CASSHSGGAGGDTQYF.

This rearrangement joins TRBV4-3 to TRBJ2-3; 9 bases agree with TRBD2. CDR3 length equals 16 residues. The J segment lost 5 bases and the V segment lost 1 base, leaving 7 bases of the junction unmatched. Germline lookup yields CDR1 LGHNA and CDR2 YSLEER. CDR3 residues: CASSQGAGGVEDTQYF. DNA for the CDR3: TGCGCCAGCAGCCAAGGGGCGGGGGGGGTTGAAGATACGCAGTATTTT.

The chain couples TRBV6-4 to TRBJ1-6; D call uncertain. Germline V gene lookup returns CDR1 MRHNA and CDR2 SNTAGT. The CDR3 loop spans 15 amino acids. Trimming shortened V by 5 bases and J by 5 bases, and 13 bases separated the two germline ends. CDR3 nucleotide sequence: TGTGCCAGCAGTAAGGAGGATTCGGATAATTCACCCCTCCACTTT. Translated: CASSKEDSDNSPLHF.

The V gene is TRBV10-3, the J gene TRBJ2-7; the match to TRBD1 covers 9 bases. The CDR3 sequence is 14 residues long. The germline CDR1 and CDR2 sequences are ENHRY and SYGVKD. Trimming cost V 0 bases and J 12 bases; bases outside gene matches: 9. Here the CDR3 reads CAISESNGQGWRYF. In DNA form, the CDR3 reads TGTGCCATCAGTGAGTCGAATGGACAGGGGTGGCGGTACTTC.

This clone has only a few counts. V usage is TRBV18 and J usage is TRBJ1-2, with D possibly being TRBD1 (6 bases). Germline V gene data show CDR1 as KGHSH and CDR2 as LQKENI. This CDR3 is 15 amino acids long. Trimming shortened V by 2 bases and J by 4 bases, and 14 bases separated the two germline ends. Here the CDR3 reads CASSPDHRVGYGYTF. CDR3 bases: TGTGCCAGCTCACCAGACCACAGGGTCGGCTATGGCTACACCTTC.

This chain connects TRBV9 to TRBJ2-7; 11 nucleotides match TRBD1. Germline-derived CDR1 and CDR2 are SGDLS and YYNGEE. The CDR3 has 14 residues. The J segment lost 5 bases and the V segment lost 5 bases, leaving 6 bases of the junction unmatched. CDR3: CASSGDRGYDEQYF. The CDR3 nucleotides are TGTGCCAGCAGTGGGGACAGGGGGTACGACGAGCAGTACTTC.

The chain has TRBV30 and TRBJ1-4; the D gene is possibly TRBD1 (6 bases). This CDR3 has 14 amino acids. Germline CDR1 and CDR2: GTSNPN and SVGIG (reference sequence). Trimming stripped 5 bases from V and 7 bases from J, with 17 bases between. This chain's CDR3 is CAWGSGGRSEKLFF. The DNA for the CDR3 is TGTGCCTGGGGGAGCGGGGGGCGAAGTGAAAAACTGTTTTTT.

J is TRBJ2-2 and V is TRBV12-5; the match to TRBD1 covers 10 bases. The germline V gene encodes CDR1 LGHNT and CDR2 FRNRAP. The CDR3 has 19 residues. V lost 0 bases to trimming and J lost 1 base; unmatched junction nucleotides: 8. CDR3 amino acids: CASGLVRTGGRLNTGELFF. In DNA form, the CDR3 reads TGTGCTAGTGGTTTGGTAAGGACAGGGGGTCGTCTGAACACCGGGGAGCTGTTTTTT.

The table lists this clone with a few counts. The chain employs TRBV4-3 and TRBJ1-1; D remains unclear. This CDR3 is 15 amino acids long. CDR1 and CDR2 from the germline V gene are LGHNA and YSLEER. Deletions cut 0 bases from V and 1 base from J, with 9 bases between. The CDR3 region has the DNA TGCGCCAGCAGCCAAGATAGAGCGTCGAACACTGAAGCTTTCTTT. It is translated as CASSQDRASNTEAFF.

Worth noting for this clone: One end of the junction does not line up with germline, which may come from a read error. J is TRBJ1-5 and V is TRBV7-9, with D perhaps matching TRBD1 (6 bases). The CDR3 spans 15 residues. Germline assignment: CDR1 SEHNR and CDR2 FQNEAQ (reference sequence). CDR3 sequence: CSSSLGGGGNQPQHF. The CDR3 coding sequence is TGTTCCAGCAGCTTAGGGGGAGGGGGCAATCAGCCCCAGCATTTT.

The rearrangement joins TRBV28 to TRBJ1-1; possible D gene TRBD1, 6 bases. Looked up from germline, CDR1 is MDHEN and CDR2 is SYDVKM. The CDR3 runs 15 residues. With 5 bases removed from V and 2 bases from J, the gap between germline ends came to 15 bases. This CDR3 reads CASSRQGGGNTEAFF. The CDR3 DNA follows: TGTGCCAGCAGTCGCCAAGGGGGGGGAAACACTGAAGCTTTCTTT.

The V call is TRBV7-2, the J call TRBJ2-3; the match to TRBD2 covers 7 bases. CDR1 is SGHTA, CDR2 FQGNSA, per germline. The CDR3 is 16 amino acids. With V trimmed by 5 bases and J by 0 bases, 8 bases remained unmatched. The CDR3 bases are TGTGCCAGCAGCCAGGCCGGGGGGACCAGCACAGATACGCAGTATTTT. It codes for CASSQAGGTSTDTQYF.

The chain combines TRBV5-1 with TRBJ2-1; possibly TRBD2 for D (7 bases). The CDR3 sequence is 16 residues long. Germline V gives CDR1 SGHRS, CDR2 YFSETQ. V was cut by 0 bases and J by 12 bases, with 22 bases left in between. This chain's CDR3 is CASSLEGGSGRQGQFF. The CDR3 nucleotides read TGCGCCAGCAGCTTGGAGGGGGGGAGTGGCCGTCAGGGGCAGTTCTTC.

The chain uses TRBV19 and TRBJ2-1; TRBD2 matches at 10 bases. The CDR3 runs to 16 residues. J was trimmed by 3 bases and V by 5 bases; bases with no gene match: 7. Looked up from germline, CDR1 is LNHDA and CDR2 is SQIVND (reference sequence). In nucleotides, the CDR3 is TGTGCCAGTAGTGCAGCGGGAGGGCCGATCTACAATGAGCAGTTCTTC. This gives the protein CASSAAGGPIYNEQFF.

The rearrangement links TRBV11-2 to TRBJ2-1; 10 bases fit TRBD2. Losses at the gene ends were 0 bases for V and 10 bases for J; bases not matched to a gene: 9. The CDR3 extends over 16 amino acids. CDR1 and CDR2 (germline): SGHAT, FQNNGV. CDR3 DNA sequence: TGTGCCAGCAGCTTAGAGCTAGCGGGAGCGGGAGGCGAGCAGTTCTTC. This sequence encodes CASSLELAGAGGEQFF.

The gene calls are TRBV5-6 and TRBJ1-5, with 8 bases that match TRBD1. Germline V CDR1 and CDR2: SGHDT, YYEEEE. V was pared by 5 bases and J by 5 bases, with 12 bases of the junction left unmatched. The CDR3 has 16 residues. This CDR3 reads CASSRTGRLGHQPQHF. The CDR3 coding sequence is TGTGCCAGCAGTCGGACAGGGCGCCTTGGGCATCAGCCCCAGCATTTT.

This clone is a singleton in its sample. The gene calls are TRBV6-5 and TRBJ2-5; 8 bases are shared with TRBD1. The DNA matches TRBJ2-7 better at its end, which makes the J call doubtful. This CDR3 has 14 amino acids. From germline, CDR1 is MNHEY and CDR2 SVGAGI. The CDR3 DNA sequence: TGTGCCAGCAGTGTACAGGGGGGCTCCTACGAGCAGTACTTC. It codes for CASSVQGGSYEQYF.

This clone was counted a few times. V gene TRBV4-2 combines with J gene TRBJ1-4; TRBD1 matches at 9 bases. Looked up from germline, CDR1 is LGHNA and CDR2 is YNFKEQ. This CDR3 region has 14 residues. The ends lost 4 bases at V and 8 bases at J; junction bases unmatched: 5. The CDR3 spells CASSRGTGSEKLFF. CDR3 nucleotides: TGTGCCAGCAGCCGGGGGACAGGGTCGGAAAAACTGTTTTTT.